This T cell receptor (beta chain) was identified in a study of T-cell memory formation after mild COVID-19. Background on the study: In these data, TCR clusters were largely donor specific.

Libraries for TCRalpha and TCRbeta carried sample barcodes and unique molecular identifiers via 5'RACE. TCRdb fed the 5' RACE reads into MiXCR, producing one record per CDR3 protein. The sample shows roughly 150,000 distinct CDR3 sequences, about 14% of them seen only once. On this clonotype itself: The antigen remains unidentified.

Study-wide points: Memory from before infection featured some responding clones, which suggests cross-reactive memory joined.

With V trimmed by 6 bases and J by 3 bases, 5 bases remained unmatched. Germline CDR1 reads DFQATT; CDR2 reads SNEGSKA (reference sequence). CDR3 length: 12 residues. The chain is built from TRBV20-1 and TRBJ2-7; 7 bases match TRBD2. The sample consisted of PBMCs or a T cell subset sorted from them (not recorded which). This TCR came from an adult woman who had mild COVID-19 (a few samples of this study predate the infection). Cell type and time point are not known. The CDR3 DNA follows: TGCAGTGCCGCGGGAGTGAGCTACGAGCAGTACTTC. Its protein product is CSAAGVSYEQYF.